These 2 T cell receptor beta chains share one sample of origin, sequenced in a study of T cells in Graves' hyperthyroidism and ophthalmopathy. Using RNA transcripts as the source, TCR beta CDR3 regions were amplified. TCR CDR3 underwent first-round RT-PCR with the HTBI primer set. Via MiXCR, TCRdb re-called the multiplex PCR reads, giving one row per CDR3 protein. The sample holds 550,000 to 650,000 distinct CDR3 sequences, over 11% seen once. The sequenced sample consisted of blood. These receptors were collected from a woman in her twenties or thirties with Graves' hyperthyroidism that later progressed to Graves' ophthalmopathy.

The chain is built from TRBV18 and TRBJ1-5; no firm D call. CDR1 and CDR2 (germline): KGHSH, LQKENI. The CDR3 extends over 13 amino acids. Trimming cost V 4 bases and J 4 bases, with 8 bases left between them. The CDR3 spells CASSRAQNQPQHF. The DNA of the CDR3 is TGTGCCAGCTCACGGGCCCAGAATCAGCCCCAGCATTTT.

The CDR3 sequence is CASSAGLTETQYF. The CDR3 nucleotides read TGTGCCAGCAGCGCCGGACTTACGGAGACCCAGTACTTC. This chain links TRBV5-8 with TRBJ2-5; maybe TRBD2 (5 bases). Looked up from germline, CDR1 is SGHTS and CDR2 is YDEGEE. The length of the CDR3 is 13 residues. Trimming cost V 4 bases and J 5 bases, with 12 bases left between them. Supplemented by reference TRBV5-8 and TRBJ2-5, the full variable domain reads EAGVTQSPTHLIKTRGQQATLRCSPISGHTSVYWYQQALGLGLQFLLWYDEGEERNRGNFPPRFSGRQFPNYSSELNVNALELEDSALYLCASSAGLTETQYFGPGTRLLVL.